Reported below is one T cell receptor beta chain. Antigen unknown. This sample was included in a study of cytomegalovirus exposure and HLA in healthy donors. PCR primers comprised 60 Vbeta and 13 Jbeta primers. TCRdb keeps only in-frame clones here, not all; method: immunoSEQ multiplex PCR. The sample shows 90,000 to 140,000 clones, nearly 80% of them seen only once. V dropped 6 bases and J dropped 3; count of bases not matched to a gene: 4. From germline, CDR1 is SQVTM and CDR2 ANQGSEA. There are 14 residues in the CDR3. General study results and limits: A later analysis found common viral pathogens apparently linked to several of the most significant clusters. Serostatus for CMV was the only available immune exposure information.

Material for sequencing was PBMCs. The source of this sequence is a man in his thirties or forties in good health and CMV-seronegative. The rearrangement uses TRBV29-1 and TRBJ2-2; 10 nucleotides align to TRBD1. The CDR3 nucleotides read TGCAGCGTGGGGGGGACAGGGGACACCGGGGAGCTGTTTTTT. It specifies CSVGGTGDTGELFF.